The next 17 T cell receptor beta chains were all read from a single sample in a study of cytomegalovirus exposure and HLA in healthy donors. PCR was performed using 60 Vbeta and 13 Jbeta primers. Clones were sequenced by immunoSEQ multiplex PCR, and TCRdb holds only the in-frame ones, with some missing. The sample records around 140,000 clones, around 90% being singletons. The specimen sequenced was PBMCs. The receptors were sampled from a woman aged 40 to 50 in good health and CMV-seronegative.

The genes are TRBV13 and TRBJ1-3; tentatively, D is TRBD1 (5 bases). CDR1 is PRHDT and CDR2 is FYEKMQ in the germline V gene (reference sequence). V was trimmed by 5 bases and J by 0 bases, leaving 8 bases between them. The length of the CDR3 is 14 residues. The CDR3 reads CASSHRISGNTIYF. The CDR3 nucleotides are TGTGCCAGCAGCCACAGGATCTCTGGAAACACCATATATTTT.

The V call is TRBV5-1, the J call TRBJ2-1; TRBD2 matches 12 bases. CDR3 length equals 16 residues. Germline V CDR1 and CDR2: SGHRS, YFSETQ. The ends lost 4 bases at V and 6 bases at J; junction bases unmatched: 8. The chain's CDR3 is CASSPRLAGEVNEQFF. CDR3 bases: TGCGCCAGCAGCCCTCGACTAGCGGGAGAGGTCAATGAGCAGTTCTTC.

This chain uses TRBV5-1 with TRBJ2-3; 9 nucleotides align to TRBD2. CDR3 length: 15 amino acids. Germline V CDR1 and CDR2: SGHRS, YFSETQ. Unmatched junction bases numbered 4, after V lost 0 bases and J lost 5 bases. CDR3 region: CASSLGVAGVDTQYF. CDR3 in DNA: TGCGCCAGCAGCTTGGGGGTAGCGGGAGTAGATACGCAGTATTTT.

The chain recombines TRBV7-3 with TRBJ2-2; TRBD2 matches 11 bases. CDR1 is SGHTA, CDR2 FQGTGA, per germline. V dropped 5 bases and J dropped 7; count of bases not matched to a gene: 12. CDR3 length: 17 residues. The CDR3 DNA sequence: TGTGCCAGCAGCACCGGGACTAGCGGCCCGGGTTTCGGGGAGCTGTTTTTT. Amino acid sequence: CASSTGTSGPGFGELFF.

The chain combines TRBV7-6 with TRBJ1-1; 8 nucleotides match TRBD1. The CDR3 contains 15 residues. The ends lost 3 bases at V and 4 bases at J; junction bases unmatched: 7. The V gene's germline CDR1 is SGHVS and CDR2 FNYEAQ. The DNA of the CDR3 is TGTGCCAGCAGCTTGCAGGGGGCGCGCGGCACTGAAGCTTTCTTT. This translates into CASSLQGARGTEAFF.

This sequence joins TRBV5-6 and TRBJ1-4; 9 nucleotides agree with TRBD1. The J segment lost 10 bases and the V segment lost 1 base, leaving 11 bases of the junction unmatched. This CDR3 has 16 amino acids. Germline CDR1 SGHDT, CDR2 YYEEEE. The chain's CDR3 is CASSLLGQGYPVKLFF. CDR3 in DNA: TGTGCCAGCAGCTTGTTGGGACAGGGCTATCCCGTAAAACTGTTTTTT.

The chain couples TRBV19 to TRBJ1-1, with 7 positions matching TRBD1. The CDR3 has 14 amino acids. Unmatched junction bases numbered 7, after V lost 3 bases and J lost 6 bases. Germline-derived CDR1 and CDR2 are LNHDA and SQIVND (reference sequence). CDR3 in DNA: TGTGCCAGTAGTATCCCAATAGGGGGCTCTGAAGCTTTCTTT. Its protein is CASSIPIGGSEAFF.

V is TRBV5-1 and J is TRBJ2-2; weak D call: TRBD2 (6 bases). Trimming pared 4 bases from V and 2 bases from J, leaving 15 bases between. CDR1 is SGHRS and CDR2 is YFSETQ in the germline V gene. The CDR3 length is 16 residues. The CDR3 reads CASSVLAGLNTGELFF. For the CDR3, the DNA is TGCGCCAGCAGCGTTCTGGCGGGGCTTAACACCGGGGAGCTGTTTTTT.

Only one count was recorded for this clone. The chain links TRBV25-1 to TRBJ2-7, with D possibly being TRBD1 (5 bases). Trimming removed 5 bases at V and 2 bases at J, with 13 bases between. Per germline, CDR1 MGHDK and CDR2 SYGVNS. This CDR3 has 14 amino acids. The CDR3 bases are TGTGCCAGCAGTTCGCCAGGGATCACCTACGAGCAGTACTTC. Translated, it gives CASSSPGITYEQYF.

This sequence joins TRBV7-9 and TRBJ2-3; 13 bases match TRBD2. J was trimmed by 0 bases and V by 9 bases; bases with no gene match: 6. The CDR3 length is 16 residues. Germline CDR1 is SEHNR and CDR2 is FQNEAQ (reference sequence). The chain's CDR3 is CASLLAGGPSTDTQYF. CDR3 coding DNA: TGTGCCAGTCTACTAGCGGGAGGGCCCAGCACAGATACGCAGTATTTT.

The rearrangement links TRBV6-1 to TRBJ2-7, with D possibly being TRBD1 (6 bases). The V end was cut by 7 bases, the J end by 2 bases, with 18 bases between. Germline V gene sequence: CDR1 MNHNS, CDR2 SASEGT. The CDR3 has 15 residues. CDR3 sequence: CASNLRQVPTYEQYF. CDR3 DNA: TGTGCCAGCAACCTTAGACAGGTTCCGACCTACGAGCAGTACTTC.

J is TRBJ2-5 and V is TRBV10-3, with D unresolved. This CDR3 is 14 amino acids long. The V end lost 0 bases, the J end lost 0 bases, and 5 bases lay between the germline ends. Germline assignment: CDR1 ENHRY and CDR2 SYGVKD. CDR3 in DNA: TGTGCCATCAGTGAGTCGGCAAACCAAGAGACCCAGTACTTC. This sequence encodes CAISESANQETQYF.

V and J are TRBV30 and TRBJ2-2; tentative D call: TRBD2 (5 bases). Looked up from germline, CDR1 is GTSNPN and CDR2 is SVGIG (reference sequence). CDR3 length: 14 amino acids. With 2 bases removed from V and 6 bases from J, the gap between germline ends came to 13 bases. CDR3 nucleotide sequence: TGTGCCTGGAGTTTAATAGCGAGGGCCGGGGAGCTGTTTTTT. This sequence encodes CAWSLIARAGELFF.

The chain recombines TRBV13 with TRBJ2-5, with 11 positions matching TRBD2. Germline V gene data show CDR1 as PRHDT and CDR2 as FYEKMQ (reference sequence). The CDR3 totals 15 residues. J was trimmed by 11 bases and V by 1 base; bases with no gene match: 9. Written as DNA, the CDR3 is TGTGCCAGCAGCTTAGAGAGTAGCGGGAGGGCAGGGCAGTACTTC. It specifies CASSLESSGRAGQYF.

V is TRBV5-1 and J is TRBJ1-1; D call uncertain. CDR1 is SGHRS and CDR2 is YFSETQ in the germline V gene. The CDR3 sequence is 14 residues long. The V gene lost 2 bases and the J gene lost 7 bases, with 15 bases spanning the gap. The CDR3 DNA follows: TGCGCCAGCAGCTTAATGTCGGGAGGCAGTGAAGCTTTCTTT. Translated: CASSLMSGGSEAFF.

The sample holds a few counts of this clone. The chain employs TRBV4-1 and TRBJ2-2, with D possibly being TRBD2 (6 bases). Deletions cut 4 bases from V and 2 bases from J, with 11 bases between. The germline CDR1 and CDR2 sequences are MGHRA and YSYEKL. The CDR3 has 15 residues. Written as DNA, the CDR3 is TGCGCCAGCAGCCGGGGGGACCTTAACACCGGGGAGCTGTTTTTT. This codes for CASSRGDLNTGELFF.

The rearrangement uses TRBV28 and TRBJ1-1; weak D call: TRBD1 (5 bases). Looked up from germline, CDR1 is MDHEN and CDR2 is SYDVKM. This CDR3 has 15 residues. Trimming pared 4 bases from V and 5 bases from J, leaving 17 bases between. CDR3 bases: TGTGCCAGCAGTTCTCCGCGGGGCCCCGGGACTGAAGCTTTCTTT. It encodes CASSSPRGPGTEAFF.